This T cell receptor (beta chain) derives from a study of blood T cells in healthy people across ages. With 7 bases removed from V and 7 bases from J, the gap between germline ends came to 16 bases. Germline V CDR1 and CDR2: SGHTA, FQGNSA. The CDR3 extends over 13 amino acids. Study conclusions and caveats: A strong correlation between TCR beta diversity and naive T cell percentage was seen. A roughly linear fall in TCR beta diversity per million T cells was seen with increasing age. Long-lived donors exceeded aged donors in naive CD4+ cells and diversity.

A second 7 to 11 cycle PCR used barcoded and J-beta primers. Individual samples furnished no less than 2.5 million CDR3-containing paired-end reads apiece. TCRdb called the 5' RACE reads again in MiXCR, with one record for every CDR3 protein. Altogether approximately 800,000 distinct CDR3 sequences are present, 58% being singletons, with the ten largest covering about 20%. Worth noting for this clonotype: Its cognate antigen is unknown.

The receptor was derived from a man aged 30-40 years in good health. The chain links TRBV7-2 to TRBJ2-5, with D perhaps given as TRBD1 or TRBD2 (5 bases each). Sequencing input: blood. CDR3 loop: CASNPRGVGTQYF. As DNA, the CDR3 is TGTGCCAGCAATCCACGAGGGGTTGGGACCCAGTACTTC.